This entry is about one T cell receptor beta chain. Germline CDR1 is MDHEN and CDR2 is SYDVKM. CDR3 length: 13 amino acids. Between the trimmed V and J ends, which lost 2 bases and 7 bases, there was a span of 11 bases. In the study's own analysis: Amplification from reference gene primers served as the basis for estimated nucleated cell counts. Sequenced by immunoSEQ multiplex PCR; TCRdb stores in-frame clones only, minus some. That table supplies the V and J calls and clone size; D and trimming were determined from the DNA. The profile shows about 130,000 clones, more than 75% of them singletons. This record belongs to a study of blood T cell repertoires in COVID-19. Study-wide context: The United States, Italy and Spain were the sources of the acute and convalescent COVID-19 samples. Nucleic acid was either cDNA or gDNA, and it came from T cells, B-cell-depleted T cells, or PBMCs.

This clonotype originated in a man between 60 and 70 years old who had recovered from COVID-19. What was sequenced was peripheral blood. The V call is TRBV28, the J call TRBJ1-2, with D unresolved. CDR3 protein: CASSLIREGGYTF. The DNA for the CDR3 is TGTGCCAGCAGTTTAATTAGGGAGGGTGGCTACACCTTC.